The 31 T cell receptor beta chains listed next were all sequenced from one sample in a study of T cell responses to AZD1222 COVID-19 vaccine. TCRdb's table, derived via immunoSEQ multiplex PCR, lists solely in-frame clones and lacks some. In the table there are about 120,000 clones, approximately 87% of which are singletons. The material was peripheral blood, obtained on day 0 of AZD1222 vaccination. These receptors were collected from an adult in good health.

The genes are TRBV7-3 and TRBJ2-7; D perhaps matches TRBD2 (6 bases). The V gene's germline CDR1 is SGHTA and CDR2 FQGTGA. V lost 4 bases and J 5 bases, leaving 12 bases between the germline ends. CDR3 length equals 13 residues. The CDR3 sequence is CASSWIGGDEQYF. The DNA of the CDR3 is TGTGCCAGCAGCTGGATCGGGGGTGACGAGCAGTACTTC.

Note on this clone: A read error may produce the germline difference seen at one junction end. The same CDR3 can be traced to other DNA sequences in this sample. The gene calls are TRBV3-1 (or the pseudogene TRBV3-2) and TRBJ1-2; TRBD1 might be the D (5 bases). Germline lookup yields CDR1 LGHDT and CDR2 YNNKEL (reference sequence). CDR3 length: 18 amino acids. This chain's CDR3 is CASSQGRRADSINYGYTF. For the CDR3, the DNA is TGTGCCAGCAGCCAAGGTCGCAGGGCCGACAGTATTAACTATGGCTATACCTTC.

V gene TRBV28 combines with J gene TRBJ1-4, with 7 bases that match TRBD1. The CDR3 has 15 amino acids. V lost 10 bases to trimming and J lost 4 bases; unmatched junction nucleotides: 12. Germline CDR1 MDHEN, CDR2 SYDVKM. CDR3: CATRSSTGINEKLFF. The CDR3 nucleotides are TGTGCCACCAGGTCATCGACAGGGATTAATGAAAAACTGTTTTTT.

This chain joins TRBV5-1 and TRBJ1-4, with a weak D call TRBD1 (5 bases). This CDR3 contains 14 residues. The V gene lost 2 bases and the J gene lost 8 bases, with 13 bases spanning the gap. Germline V CDR1 and CDR2: SGHRS, YFSETQ. The CDR3 DNA reads as TGCGCCAGCAGCTTAGTATCGGAGGGGGAAAAACTGTTTTTT. This codes for CASSLVSEGEKLFF.

The chain uses TRBV18 and TRBJ2-1, with unresolved D. CDR3 length: 16 amino acids. Trimming shortened V by 7 bases and J by 0 bases, and 16 bases separated the two germline ends. Germline values: CDR1 KGHSH, CDR2 LQKENI. The CDR3 loop is CASLSPGSLSYNEQFF. For the CDR3, the DNA is TGTGCCAGCTTATCCCCGGGCAGTCTCTCCTACAATGAGCAGTTCTTC. Full variable domain (missing parts from reference TRBV18 and TRBJ2-1): NAGVMQNPRHLVRRRGQEARLRCSPMKGHSHVYWYRQLPEEGLKFMVYLQKENIIDESGMPKERFSAEFPKEGPSILRIQQVVRGDSAAYFCASLSPGSLSYNEQFFGPGTRLTVL.

This chain links TRBV7-2 with TRBJ1-2; 7 bases map to TRBD1. This CDR3 is 15 amino acids long. Per the germline V gene, CDR1 is SGHTA and CDR2 is FQGNSA. The ends lost 5 bases at V and 5 bases at J; junction bases unmatched: 11. CDR3 residues: CASSNRDSGNYGYTF. As DNA, the CDR3 is TGTGCCAGCAGCAACCGGGACAGCGGGAATTATGGCTACACCTTC. Full variable domain (remainder filled in from reference TRBV7-2 and TRBJ1-2): GAGVSQSPSNKVTEKGKDVELRCDPISGHTALYWYRQSLGQGLEFLIYFQGNSAPDKSGLPSDRFSAERTGGSVSTLTIQRTQQEDSAVYLCASSNRDSGNYGYTFGSGTRLTVV.

The rearrangement joins TRBV28 to TRBJ1-1; D unclear. Germline CDR1 MDHEN, CDR2 SYDVKM. This CDR3 is 9 amino acids long. Trimming took off 8 bases at V and 8 bases at J, with 6 bases between the two ends. The DNA of the CDR3 is TGTGCCAGCGGCAGGGAAGCTTTCTTT. This sequence encodes CASGREAFF.

The CDR3 reads CASRKGMNTEAFF. In DNA, the CDR3 is TGTGCCAGCCGGAAGGGAATGAACACTGAAGCTTTCTTT. The chain has TRBV11-2 and TRBJ1-1; D uncertain. The V and J ends lost 8 bases and 0 bases respectively, with 10 bases between them. The CDR3 runs 13 residues. CDR1 and CDR2 from the germline V gene are SGHAT and FQNNGV.

The V gene is TRBV3-1 (or the pseudogene TRBV3-2), the J gene TRBJ2-7, with 9 positions matching TRBD1. Germline V gene lookup returns CDR1 LGHDT and CDR2 YNNKEL (reference sequence). V dropped 3 bases and J dropped 7; count of bases not matched to a gene: 10. The CDR3 is 15 amino acids. The CDR3 DNA follows: TGTGCCAGCAGCCACGGGGGACAGGGTGTGGGTGAGCAGTACTTC. This codes for CASSHGGQGVGEQYF.

This clone was recorded only once. V usage is TRBV7-3 and J usage is TRBJ2-1, with 7 bases matching TRBD2. This CDR3 contains 15 residues. Looked up from germline, CDR1 is SGHTA and CDR2 is FQGTGA. The J segment lost 10 bases and the V segment lost 1 base, leaving 10 bases of the junction unmatched. The CDR3 loop is CASSLRDYGVGEQFF. The CDR3 nucleotides read TGTGCCAGCAGCTTAAGGGACTACGGAGTCGGGGAGCAGTTCTTC.

The chain carries TRBV5-5 and TRBJ1-4; D is unresolved. Germline values: CDR1 SGHKS, CDR2 YYEKEE (reference sequence). The CDR3 totals 14 residues. Deletions cut 1 base from V and 7 bases from J, with 11 bases between. CDR3 coding DNA: TGTGCCAGCAGCTTGTTGATGGTCTCTGAAAAACTGTTTTTT. Amino acid sequence: CASSLLMVSEKLFF.

The genes are TRBV11-3 and TRBJ2-1, with 7 bases fitting TRBD2. The CDR3 spans 13 residues. Germline V gene sequence: CDR1 SGHNT, CDR2 YENEEA. The V segment lost 4 bases and the J segment 10 bases; nucleotides outside the gene matches: 7. The CDR3 DNA sequence: TGTGCCAGCAGCTCGCTGGCGGGAGCGGAGCAGTTCTTC. This codes for CASSSLAGAEQFF.

This chain uses TRBV4-2 with TRBJ2-3; D is ambiguous. Deletions cut 2 bases from V and 3 bases from J, with 9 bases between. Germline CDR1 reads LGHNA; CDR2 reads YNFKEQ. This CDR3 is built from 14 residues. CDR3 sequence: CASSQREGTDTQYF. CDR3 sequence (DNA): TGTGCCAGCAGCCAACGAGAAGGGACAGATACGCAGTATTTT.

The chain links TRBV4-3 to TRBJ2-7; 7 bases align to TRBD2. With 0 bases clipped from V and 0 bases from J, the junction kept 8 bases outside the gene matches. CDR1 and CDR2 (germline): LGHNA, YSLEER. The CDR3 extends over 17 amino acids. The CDR3 region is CASSQESGKRGSYEQYF. Here the CDR3 DNA reads TGCGCCAGCAGCCAAGAGTCGGGTAAGCGGGGCTCCTACGAGCAGTACTTC.

V is TRBV10-3 and J is TRBJ2-7, with 10 nucleotides matching TRBD1. CDR3 length: 14 amino acids. Trimming took 6 bases from V and 6 from J; bases not matched to a gene: 8. CDR1 is ENHRY, CDR2 SYGVKD, per germline. CDR3 in DNA: TGTGCCATCAGCGCGACAGGGGGCTCGTCCGAGCAGTACTTC. Amino acids: CAISATGGSSEQYF.

The rearrangement joins TRBV28 to TRBJ2-7; D is unclear. Germline assignment: CDR1 MDHEN and CDR2 SYDVKM. The CDR3 is 15 amino acids. Trimming shortened V by 8 bases and J by 3 bases, and 20 bases separated the two germline ends. The DNA of the CDR3 is TGTGCCAGCGGTGGACGGCCCCAAAGTGGCTACGAGCAGTACTTC. It codes for CASGGRPQSGYEQYF.

The rearrangement links TRBV5-1 to TRBJ1-2; no definite D call. The CDR3 loop spans 15 amino acids. With 3 bases removed from V and 4 bases from J, the gap between germline ends came to 16 bases. CDR1 is SGHRS and CDR2 is YFSETQ in the germline V gene. The CDR3 DNA reads as TGCGCCAGCAGCTCCTCGGGCCAACGGGGCTATGGCTACACCTTC. Translated, it gives CASSSSGQRGYGYTF.

The V call is TRBV18, the J call TRBJ2-5; D ambiguous. Trimming removed 3 bases at V and 2 bases at J, with 7 bases between. Germline V CDR1 and CDR2: KGHSH, LQKENI. The CDR3 sequence is 13 residues long. CDR3 sequence: CASSPRQQETQYF. The CDR3 nucleotides are TGTGCCAGCTCACCTCGGCAGCAAGAGACCCAGTACTTC.

CDR3 sequence (DNA): TGTGCCAGCACCAACCCCGGCAGGGACCGACAGCCCCAGCATTTT. Amino acid sequence: CASTNPGRDRQPQHF. This sequence joins TRBV28 and TRBJ1-5; possible D gene TRBD1, 5 bases. The CDR3 sequence is 15 residues long. Germline-derived CDR1 and CDR2 are MDHEN and SYDVKM. Trimming left V 7 bases short and J 7 bases short, with 20 bases between.

This clone was recorded only once. The chain has TRBV5-1 and TRBJ1-2, with D maybe TRBD1 (6 bases). Per germline, CDR1 SGHRS and CDR2 YFSETQ. The CDR3 has 16 amino acids. Trimming removed 2 bases from V and 5 bases from J, with 19 bases in between. CDR3 sequence reads: CASSFLGGPPEYGYTF. The CDR3, as DNA: TGCGCCAGCAGCTTTTTAGGGGGACCGCCGGAATATGGCTACACCTTC.

The chain employs TRBV28 and TRBJ1-5, with D hard to call. Germline V gene lookup returns CDR1 MDHEN and CDR2 SYDVKM. CDR3 size: 14 residues. V lost 8 bases and J lost 2, with 13 bases in between. The CDR3 loop reads CASSSTRGNQPQHF. In nucleotides, the CDR3 is TGTGCCAGCTCCAGTACGAGAGGCAATCAGCCCCAGCATTTT.

This chain joins TRBV6-4 and TRBJ1-5; no clear D. V lost 5 bases to trimming and J lost 3 bases, with 11 bases between them. The CDR3 is 14 residues long. CDR1 is MRHNA, CDR2 SNTAGT, per germline. The CDR3 here is CASSSQANNQPQHF. The CDR3 DNA reads as TGTGCCAGCAGTTCCCAGGCCAACAATCAGCCCCAGCATTTT.

This clone appeared a single time. The chain has TRBV5-1 and TRBJ2-1; D ambiguous. Germline assignment: CDR1 SGHRS and CDR2 YFSETQ. The CDR3 is 14 residues long. V gave up 4 bases and J gave up 0 bases, with 8 bases separating them. Here the CDR3 DNA reads TGCGCCAGCAGCCCCCTTACCTCCTACAATGAGCAGTTCTTC. Protein sequence: CASSPLTSYNEQFF.

The genes are TRBV9 and TRBJ2-3, with 7 bases aligning to TRBD1. The CDR3 totals 12 residues. With V trimmed by 2 bases and J by 10 bases, 4 bases remained unmatched. The germline V gene encodes CDR1 SGDLS and CDR2 YYNGEE. As DNA, the CDR3 is TGTGCCAGCAGCGTTCCGGGACAGCCGCAGTATTTT. Translating it yields CASSVPGQPQYF.

This clone was counted between two and nine times. This chain joins TRBV7-8 and TRBJ2-1; 12 nucleotides agree with TRBD2. J lost 2 bases, V lost 5 bases, and 1 base had no gene match. The CDR3 is 15 residues long. Germline lookup yields CDR1 SGHVS and CDR2 FQNEAQ. CDR3 nucleotides: TGTGCCAGCAGCGGACTAGCGGGAACCTACAATGAGCAGTTCTTC. It encodes CASSGLAGTYNEQFF. Complete variable domain (other parts from reference TRBV7-8 and TRBJ2-1): GAGVSQSPRYKVAKRGQDVALRCDPISGHVSLFWYQQALGQGPEFLTYFQNEAQLDKSGLPSDRFFAERPEGSVSTLKIQRTQQEDSAVYLCASSGLAGTYNEQFFGPGTRLTVL.

The chain carries TRBV6-6 and TRBJ1-2; 7 positions match TRBD1. CDR3 length equals 14 residues. Germline CDR1 and CDR2: MNHNY and SVGAGI (reference sequence). The V and J ends lost 2 bases and 5 bases, in that order; junction bases with no gene match: 5. CDR3 nucleotide sequence: TGTGCCAGCAGTTACCAAGGACAGGAGTATGGCTACACCTTC. Its translation: CASSYQGQEYGYTF.

This clone has a count of ten or more. The chain is built from TRBV29-1 and TRBJ2-2; D remains unclear. Per germline, CDR1 SQVTM and CDR2 ANQGSEA. The CDR3 extends over 12 amino acids. V dropped 7 bases and J dropped 7 bases, with 13 bases sitting between them. CDR3 in amino acids: CSGILTGGELFF. The CDR3 DNA sequence: TGCAGCGGGATCCTGACGGGCGGGGAGCTGTTTTTT.

The CDR3 spells CASSLSVISGNTIYF. The CDR3, as DNA: TGTGCCAGTAGTTTATCAGTGATCTCTGGAAACACCATATATTTT. The chain uses TRBV19 and TRBJ1-3; no definite D call. The V end was cut by 5 bases, the J end by 0 bases, with 11 bases between. The CDR3 is made up of 15 amino acids. Germline loops: CDR1 LNHDA, CDR2 SQIVND (reference sequence).

The V gene is TRBV29-1, the J gene TRBJ1-5; D unresolved. This CDR3 contains 12 residues. V lost 4 bases and J 4 bases, leaving 8 bases between the germline ends. The V gene's germline CDR1 is SQVTM and CDR2 ANQGSEA. The CDR3 region is CSVAGENQPQHF. DNA for the CDR3: TGCAGCGTTGCCGGGGAAAATCAGCCCCAGCATTTT.

The J gene is TRBJ2-3, the V gene TRBV7-8; D might be TRBD2 (6 bases). This CDR3 region has 18 residues. Germline lookup yields CDR1 SGHVS and CDR2 FQNEAQ. V was trimmed by 4 bases and J by 4 bases, leaving 24 bases between them. The CDR3 bases are TGTGCCAGCAGCTCCGGGACTGCATCACCCTACGCGCCAGATACGCAGTATTTT. Encoded protein: CASSSGTASPYAPDTQYF.

This chain links TRBV30 with TRBJ2-2; no clear D. Germline V lookup: CDR1 GTSNPN, CDR2 SVGIG (reference sequence). CDR3 length: 13 amino acids. Trimming cost V 0 bases and J 5 bases, with 7 bases left between them. CDR3: CAWSVVRTGELFF. CDR3 in DNA: TGTGCCTGGAGTGTGGTTAGGACCGGGGAGCTGTTTTTT.